Each of the 17 T cell receptor beta chains below was sequenced from the same sample in a study of identical twins. TCRdb analysed the 5' RACE reads with MiXCR anew, one entry per CDR3 protein. The sample lists around 450,000 distinct CDR3 sequences; over 12% were seen once. The sample also formed part of further work on yellow fever vaccine responses in identical twins.

The material sequenced was CD4+ T cells sorted from blood. These receptors were collected from a woman younger than 30 in good health.

This clonotype occurred many times. This chain links TRBV20-1 with TRBJ2-1; TRBD1 agrees at 7 bases. The trim removed 6 bases at V and 6 bases at J, leaving 2 bases unmatched. Germline V gives CDR1 DFQATT, CDR2 SNEGSKA (reference sequence). The CDR3 length is 11 residues. CDR3 protein: CSARQGNEQFF. The CDR3 bases are TGCAGTGCCAGACAGGGCAATGAGCAGTTCTTC.

The chain joins TRBV25-1 to TRBJ2-2; TRBD1 aligns across 11 bases. This CDR3 region has 16 residues. CDR1 is MGHDK, CDR2 SYGVNS, per germline. Trimming cost V 0 bases and J 5 bases; bases outside gene matches: 2. DNA of the CDR3: TGTGCCAGCAGTGAATATGGGACAGGGGGGACCGGGGAGCTGTTTTTT. Translated: CASSEYGTGGTGELFF.

A few counts support this clonotype. The genes are TRBV7-3 and TRBJ2-3; 8 bases match TRBD1. V gave up 3 bases and J gave up 2 bases; unmatched junction bases: 4. Germline CDR1 SGHTA, CDR2 FQGTGA. The CDR3 runs 15 residues. The DNA of the CDR3 is TGTGCCAGCAGCTTGACAGGGGACCACACAGATACGCAGTATTTT. This sequence encodes CASSLTGDHTDTQYF.

The rearrangement uses TRBV12-3 or TRBV12-4 and TRBJ2-1; 10 bases fit TRBD2. With 6 bases clipped from V and 4 bases from J, the junction kept 12 bases outside the gene matches. The CDR3 sequence is 17 residues long. CDR3: CASSPPKLAGRYNEQFF. CDR3 in DNA: TGTGCCAGCAGCCCTCCAAAACTAGCGGGGCGATACAATGAGCAGTTCTTC.

The genes are TRBV7-9 and TRBJ2-1; 7 bases align to TRBD1. The CDR3 has 15 amino acids. Germline lookup yields CDR1 SEHNR and CDR2 FQNEAQ (reference sequence). V gave up 5 bases and J gave up 2 bases; unmatched junction bases: 6. CDR3 in DNA: TGTGCCAGCAGCGCCCGACAGGGAACCTACAATGAGCAGTTCTTC. Protein product: CASSARQGTYNEQFF.

This clonotype was observed a handful of times. This chain connects TRBV25-1 to TRBJ2-1, with 7 bases matching TRBD2. The germline V gene has CDR1 MGHDK and CDR2 SYGVNS. CDR3 length: 13 amino acids. Germline trimming cut 5 bases from V and 8 bases from J; bases unmatched to any gene: 6. The CDR3 reads CASSRPGRDEQFF. CDR3 bases: TGTGCCAGCAGTAGGCCAGGGAGGGATGAGCAGTTCTTC.

This clonotype was found a few times. This sequence joins TRBV6-5 and TRBJ2-1; tentatively, D is TRBD2 (7 bases). CDR1 and CDR2 (germline): MNHEY, SVGAGI. This CDR3 region has 15 residues. V was cut by 2 bases and J by 6 bases, with 14 bases left in between. The CDR3 loop reads CASSYRGGAVNEQFF. In nucleotides, the CDR3 is TGTGCCAGCAGTTACAGGGGGGGGGCCGTCAATGAGCAGTTCTTC.

The CDR3 DNA reads as TGTGCCTGCACAGGGAGGGGGATGGCGTATGGCTACACCTTC. This gives the protein CACTGRGMAYGYTF. The genes are TRBV30 and TRBJ1-2, with D possibly being TRBD1 (6 bases). The V and J ends lost 6 bases and 5 bases respectively, with 19 bases between them. Germline V gene sequence: CDR1 GTSNPN, CDR2 SVGIG (reference sequence). The CDR3 is 14 amino acids.

This clonotype was seen a handful of times. The chain carries TRBV7-9 and TRBJ1-1, with D uncertain. Trimming left V 3 bases short and J 3 bases short, with 11 bases between. CDR1 is SEHNR and CDR2 is FQNEAQ in the germline V gene (reference sequence). This CDR3 comprises 14 residues. CDR3 nucleotides: TGTGCCAGCAGCTTGATTGGCGGGGACACTGAAGCTTTCTTT. Protein: CASSLIGGDTEAFF.

This clonotype has more than one count but fewer than ten. The chain is built from TRBV12-3 or TRBV12-4 and TRBJ1-2, with 9 bases lining up with TRBD1. The CDR3 is 14 amino acids. V shed 0 bases and J 7 bases; nucleotides not matched to a gene: 3. The CDR3 protein is CASSLAQGALGYTF. The DNA of the CDR3 is TGTGCCAGCAGTTTAGCACAGGGGGCGCTTGGCTACACCTTC.

This clonotype was seen a few times. This chain uses TRBV28 with TRBJ2-3, with 11 bases identical to TRBD1. This CDR3 contains 16 residues. The germline V gene has CDR1 MDHEN and CDR2 SYDVKM. V dropped 2 bases and J dropped 3; count of bases not matched to a gene: 4. The CDR3 loop reads CASSLVGQGATDTQYF. CDR3 bases: TGTGCCAGCAGTTTAGTAGGACAGGGGGCGACAGATACGCAGTATTTT.

The chain is built from TRBV12-5 and TRBJ1-2; D is possibly TRBD1 (5 bases). CDR3 length: 13 residues. V was shortened by 7 bases and J by 4 bases, with 13 bases between the two germline ends. CDR1 is LGHNT and CDR2 is FRNRAP in the germline V gene. CDR3 coding DNA: TGTGCTAGTGCCCTGGGGACGGTCTATGGCTACACCTTC. Its protein product is CASALGTVYGYTF.

The chain links TRBV20-1 to TRBJ1-1; 8 positions match TRBD1. The CDR3 sequence is 14 residues long. Germline trimming cut 6 bases from V and 1 base from J; bases unmatched to any gene: 7. The V gene's germline CDR1 is DFQATT and CDR2 SNEGSKA (reference sequence). CDR3 residues: CSATSTGGNTEAFF. CDR3 nucleotide sequence: TGCAGTGCAACTTCCACAGGGGGGAACACTGAAGCTTTCTTT.

The chain combines TRBV2 with TRBJ1-5; the D is unclear. The V and J ends lost 7 bases and 2 bases respectively, with 9 bases between them. In germline, CDR1 is SNHLY, CDR2 FYNNEI. The CDR3 consists of 13 residues. The CDR3 DNA is TGTGCCAGCAACGCCTATGGCAATCAGCCCCAGCATTTT. The encoded protein is CASNAYGNQPQHF.

About this clonotype: Compared with germline, one end of the junction differs, possibly owing to a read error. The V and J genes are TRBV27 and TRBJ2-2; 8 bases match TRBD1. The length of the CDR3 is 18 residues. Germline V gene lookup returns CDR1 MNHEY and CDR2 SMNVEV (reference sequence). The chain's CDR3 is CAISLRQGASLLGGELFF. The DNA for the CDR3 is TGTGCCATCAGTTTAAGGCAGGGGGCTTCATTGCTGGGCGGGGAGCTGTTTTTT.

The V gene is TRBV5-4, the J gene TRBJ2-3, with 10 nucleotides matching TRBD2. The CDR3 loop spans 15 amino acids. Germline trimming cut 8 bases from V and 2 bases from J; bases unmatched to any gene: 8. Germline CDR1 is SGHNT and CDR2 is YYREEE (reference sequence). The CDR3 loop reads CARSPGLASTDTQYF. The CDR3 DNA sequence: TGTGCCAGGAGCCCGGGACTAGCGTCCACAGATACGCAGTATTTT.

The J gene is TRBJ2-1, the V gene TRBV24-1; D is perhaps TRBD1 or TRBD2 (5 bases each). Germline CDR1 KGHDR, CDR2 SFDVKD. Trimming took 4 bases from V and 5 from J, leaving 14 bases between them. This CDR3 spans 15 amino acids. CDR3 in DNA: TGTGCCACCAGTGAATCCGGGACCGAAAACAATGAGCAGTTCTTC. This sequence encodes CATSESGTENNEQFF.